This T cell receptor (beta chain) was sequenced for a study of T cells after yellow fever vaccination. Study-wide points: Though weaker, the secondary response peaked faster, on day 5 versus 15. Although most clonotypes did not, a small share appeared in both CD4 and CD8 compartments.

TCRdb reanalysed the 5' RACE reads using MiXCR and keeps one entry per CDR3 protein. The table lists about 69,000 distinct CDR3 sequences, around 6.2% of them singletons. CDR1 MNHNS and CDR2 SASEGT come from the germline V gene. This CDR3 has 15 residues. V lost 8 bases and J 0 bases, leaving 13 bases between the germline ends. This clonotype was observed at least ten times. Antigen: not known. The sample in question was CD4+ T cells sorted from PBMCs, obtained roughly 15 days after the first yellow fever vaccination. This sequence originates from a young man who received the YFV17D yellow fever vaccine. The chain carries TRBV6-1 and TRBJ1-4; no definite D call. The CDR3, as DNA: TGTGCCAGCCTCCACCAATTTGCAACTAATGAAAAACTGTTTTTT. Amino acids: CASLHQFATNEKLFF.